The clone carrying this TCR beta chain was seen many times. Its antigen is unknown. TCRdb called the reads again in MiXCR, with one record for every CDR3 protein. The sample records around 490,000 distinct CDR3 sequences, approximately 25% being singletons. Germline loops: CDR1 SGHVS, CDR2 FQNEAQ. The J segment lost 1 base and the V segment lost 3 bases, leaving 7 bases of the junction unmatched. The CDR3 sequence is 18 residues long. This sample was included in a study of T cell repertoires in cytomegalovirus infection. Study-wide background: CMV infection and matching HLA type were both indicated by public TCR beta signatures. Whole-study results and caveats: In two of eight donors, the top clonotype was HLA-C-restricted CMV-specific. People with CMV and the relevant HLA were identified by cumulative public TCR beta family frequency.

The chain is built from TRBV7-8 and TRBJ2-2, with 11 bases matching TRBD2. The sequence derives from a human donor in good health (CMV status not recorded). Some clones in this sample may be carry-over from other donors' samples. The sequenced sample consisted of PBMCs. The CDR3 DNA reads as TGTGCCAGCAGCTTCCGTCTAGCGGGAGGTTTGAACACCGGGGAGCTGTTTTTT. It is translated as CASSFRLAGGLNTGELFF.